This record looks at one TCR beta chain sequence and its context. This entry comes from a study of early T cells in non-severe SARS-CoV-2 infection. TCRdb re-called the 5' RACE reads with MiXCR, one entry per CDR3 protein. The top ten hold about 1.3% of the sample, which has tens of thousands of distinct CDR3 sequences, about 12% seen once. Sequencing input: whole blood. The TCR sequence derives from an adult who was a healthcare worker with PCR-confirmed SARS-CoV-2 infection or an uninfected control (not recorded which).

For the CDR3, the DNA is TGCAGCGTTGGACGGGAGGATGGCTACACCTTC. This sequence encodes CSVGREDGYTF. This rearrangement joins TRBV29-1 to TRBJ1-2; D is unresolved. The germline V gene encodes CDR1 SQVTM and CDR2 ANQGSEA. Trimming pared 4 bases from V and 6 bases from J, leaving 9 bases between. The CDR3 spans 11 residues.